The clone carrying this T cell receptor beta chain was seen a single time. Sequencing used immunoSEQ multiplex PCR; TCRdb keeps in-frame clones, though not all of them. Of some 250,000 clones in the sample, roughly 77% are singletons; the top ten hold more than 2.5%. Trimming pared 5 bases from V and 5 bases from J, leaving 10 bases between. The CDR3 runs to 13 residues. Germline assignment: CDR1 LGHNT and CDR2 FRNRAP. This sample was included in a study of blood T cell repertoires in COVID-19. Study-level information: Acute and convalescent COVID-19 specimens originated in the United States, Italy and Spain. In each case, the material was cDNA or gDNA derived from T cells, B-cell-depleted T cells, or PBMCs.

This clonotype originated in a woman older than 75 with acute or convalescent COVID-19. The V gene is TRBV12-5, the J gene TRBJ1-5, with unresolved D. The sequencing input was peripheral blood. CDR3 protein: CASGPDFHQPQHF. The DNA for the CDR3 is TGTGCTAGTGGTCCGGACTTTCATCAGCCCCAGCATTTT.